Shown below are 25 T cell receptor beta chains from a single sample sequenced in a study of cytomegalovirus exposure and HLA in healthy donors (dated by TCRdb to about 2017). Receptor libraries were prepared by the immunoSEQ multiplex PCR assay. For the multiplex PCR, a mixture combining 60 forward primers for TCR Vbeta segments and 13 reverse primers for TCR Jbeta segments was used. This is the immuneACCESS table as TCRdb keeps it, with only in-frame sequences that have V and J called. A part of the clones is gone; compared with another copy, unresolved V genes explain less than half, and the rest is unexplained. A total of 200,000 or so clones appear in this sample, more than 80% of them only once. Roughly 3.1% of the sample is taken by the ten largest. The sequencing sample was made of PBMCs. Receptors originate from a man aged 30 to 39 in good health and CMV-seronegative.

The chain is built from TRBV28 and TRBJ2-7; 7 bases fit TRBD2. The CDR3 is made up of 17 amino acids. V dropped 2 bases and J dropped 2; count of bases not matched to a gene: 12. CDR1 and CDR2 (germline): MDHEN, SYDVKM. The CDR3 nucleotides read TGTGCCAGCAGTTTAATCCGGGGGGAAGCTAGTCCCTACGAGCAGTACTTC. Protein: CASSLIRGEASPYEQYF.

This chain joins TRBV4-3 and TRBJ1-1, with D uncertain. The CDR3 loop spans 15 amino acids. V lost 1 base, J lost 0 bases, and 9 bases lay in between. The germline CDR1 and CDR2 sequences are LGHNA and YSLEER. In DNA, the CDR3 is TGCGCCAGCAGCCAAGGGAGGACGGTGAACACTGAAGCTTTCTTT. Protein: CASSQGRTVNTEAFF.

This rearrangement joins TRBV7-2 to TRBJ2-7; 11 nucleotides align to TRBD2. J lost 7 bases, V lost 5 bases, and 4 bases had no gene match. CDR1 SGHTA and CDR2 FQGNSA come from the germline V gene. The length of the CDR3 is 13 residues. CDR3 coding DNA: TGTGCCAGCAGCGTAAGACTAGCGGGGGAGCAGTACTTC. This codes for CASSVRLAGEQYF.

J is TRBJ1-2 and V is TRBV11-2; D is possibly TRBD1 (5 bases). V was clipped by 7 bases and J by 0 bases, with 18 bases between them. The CDR3 loop spans 16 amino acids. CDR1 is SGHAT, CDR2 FQNNGV, per germline. This CDR3 is CASNKLSTGANYGYTF. The CDR3 coding sequence is TGTGCCAGCAACAAGCTTAGCACAGGAGCTAACTATGGCTACACCTTC.

The chain is built from TRBV29-1 and TRBJ1-3, with a possible D match to TRBD1 (5 bases). Between the trimmed V and J ends, which lost 4 bases and 5 bases, there was a span of 12 bases. The CDR3 is 13 amino acids. Looked up from germline, CDR1 is SQVTM and CDR2 is ANQGSEA. CDR3 residues: CSVGDLNRNTIYF. The CDR3 region has the DNA TGCAGCGTTGGGGACTTAAACCGAAACACCATATATTTT.

The chain combines TRBV9 with TRBJ1-4; the D gene is possibly TRBD1 (6 bases). Per the germline V gene, CDR1 is SGDLS and CDR2 is YYNGEE. V was cut by 0 bases and J by 8 bases, with 14 bases left in between. This CDR3 contains 15 residues. The CDR3 nucleotides are TGTGCCAGCAGCGTAGACGGGGGGCTTTTGGAAAAACTGTTTTTT. Protein: CASSVDGGLLEKLFF.

The chain recombines TRBV5-6 with TRBJ1-1; D gene uncertain. Germline values: CDR1 SGHDT, CDR2 YYEEEE. The V end lost 4 bases, the J end lost 7 bases, and 8 bases lay between the germline ends. This CDR3 is built from 11 residues. The CDR3 DNA is TGTGCCAGCAGCGGGCCTCGTGAAGCTTTCTTT. It codes for CASSGPREAFF.

This clone was seen more than once but under ten times. The chain employs TRBV4-3 and TRBJ2-1; TRBD1 aligns across 9 bases. V was clipped by 0 bases and J by 4 bases; unmatched bases: 7. The CDR3 runs to 17 residues. Looked up from germline, CDR1 is LGHNA and CDR2 is YSLEER. The CDR3 region is CASSQEQDRGYYNEQFF. The DNA for the CDR3 is TGCGCCAGCAGCCAAGAGCAGGACAGGGGTTATTACAATGAGCAGTTCTTC.

The CDR3 protein is CASSAQGFYEQYF. The DNA for the CDR3 is TGTGCCAGCAGTGCACAGGGTTTCTACGAGCAGTACTTC. The gene calls are TRBV6-6 and TRBJ2-7, with D perhaps TRBD1 (6 bases). Germline V gives CDR1 MNHNY, CDR2 SVGAGI (reference sequence). The CDR3 length is 13 residues. Trimming took off 5 bases at V and 3 bases at J, with 11 bases between the two ends.

The rearrangement uses TRBV7-3 and TRBJ2-5; 8 bases align to TRBD2. The CDR3 sequence is 15 residues long. After removal of 4 bases from V and 5 bases from J, the junction contained 9 bases not matched to a gene. The V gene's germline CDR1 is SGHTA and CDR2 FQGTGA. CDR3 protein: CASSSRGGRGETQYF. CDR3 sequence (DNA): TGTGCCAGCAGCTCTCGGGGGGGCCGAGGCGAGACCCAGTACTTC.

A few counts support this clone. V and J are TRBV6-5 and TRBJ1-4; D remains unclear. This CDR3 is 15 amino acids long. Germline CDR1 reads MNHEY; CDR2 reads SVGAGI. V was shortened by 6 bases and J by 3 bases, with 14 bases between the two germline ends. The CDR3 nucleotides are TGTGCCAGCAGACTCGACTCGTCCCCTAATGAAAAACTGTTTTTT. This gives the protein CASRLDSSPNEKLFF.

V and J are TRBV2 and TRBJ2-5; D is possibly TRBD1 (6 bases). CDR1 is SNHLY, CDR2 FYNNEI, per germline. The V end was cut by 6 bases, the J end by 4 bases, with 12 bases between. The CDR3 covers 13 residues. In DNA form, the CDR3 reads TGTGCCAGCAGCCGGGGCAGGGGAGAGACCCAGTACTTC. Residues: CASSRGRGETQYF.

The chain carries TRBV11-2 and TRBJ2-7; TRBD1 agrees at 11 bases. The CDR3 contains 15 residues. Trimming cost V 5 bases and J 1 base; bases outside gene matches: 4. CDR1 SGHAT and CDR2 FQNNGV come from the germline V gene. CDR3 region: CASSIGQGASYEQYF. Written as DNA, the CDR3 is TGTGCCAGCAGCATAGGACAGGGGGCTTCCTACGAGCAGTACTTC.

The chain recombines TRBV10-3 with TRBJ2-7; 9 bases agree with TRBD1. Per germline, CDR1 ENHRY and CDR2 SYGVKD. Losses at the gene ends were 11 bases for V and 6 bases for J; bases not matched to a gene: 11. The CDR3 is 13 residues long. The CDR3 nucleotides read TGTGCCTCTACGGGGACAGGGATGAGCGAGCAGTACTTC. This encodes CASTGTGMSEQYF.

There are a few counts of this clone. The chain carries TRBV27 and TRBJ1-2; 9 nucleotides match TRBD1. Germline trimming cut 6 bases from V and 5 bases from J; bases unmatched to any gene: 22. The CDR3 consists of 19 residues. CDR1 MNHEY and CDR2 SMNVEV come from the germline V gene (reference sequence). The CDR3 DNA sequence: TGTGCCAGCAGGACGGAAACGGGGGGGACAGGGATGAGGAGGTATGGCTACACCTTC. It yields the protein CASRTETGGTGMRRYGYTF.

The gene calls are TRBV27 and TRBJ2-2, with D perhaps matching TRBD1 (6 bases). CDR1 MNHEY and CDR2 SMNVEV come from the germline V gene (reference sequence). The germline V and J ends were trimmed by 3 bases and 5 bases, with 10 bases remaining between them. The CDR3 spans 14 residues. DNA of the CDR3: TGTGCCAGCAGTTTTCAGGGGTGGACCGGGGAGCTGTTTTTT. It yields the protein CASSFQGWTGELFF.

The V gene is TRBV29-1, the J gene TRBJ1-5; no reliable D call. V lost 6 bases, J lost 3 bases, and 9 bases lay in between. Germline CDR1 and CDR2: SQVTM and ANQGSEA. The CDR3 consists of 12 residues. This CDR3 reads CSVGGHNQPQHF. Here the CDR3 DNA reads TGCAGCGTCGGCGGGCACAATCAGCCCCAGCATTTT.

The chain uses TRBV6-6 and TRBJ2-5; 8 bases are shared with TRBD2. From germline, CDR1 is MNHNY and CDR2 SVGAGI (reference sequence). V lost 7 bases, J lost 1 base, and 11 bases stayed unmatched. The CDR3 has 16 amino acids. CDR3 region: CASTQRRAGGQETQYF. The CDR3 DNA sequence: TGTGCCAGCACCCAAAGGAGGGCGGGGGGCCAAGAGACCCAGTACTTC.

There are a few counts of this clone. The rearrangement links TRBV6-1 to TRBJ1-1, with TRBD1 matching over 7 bases. This CDR3 region has 15 residues. Germline CDR1 is MNHNS and CDR2 is SASEGT. Trimming took 2 bases from V and 6 from J; bases not matched to a gene: 9. The CDR3 coding sequence is TGTGCCAGCAGTGAACGGATCGACAGGGTGGCTGAAGCTTTCTTT. This codes for CASSERIDRVAEAFF.

This sequence joins TRBV5-4 and TRBJ2-5, with TRBD2 matching 8 bases. CDR1 is SGHNT and CDR2 is YYREEE in the germline V gene (reference sequence). Unmatched junction bases numbered 8, after V lost 6 bases and J lost 7 bases. The CDR3 totals 13 residues. The CDR3 reads CASKGTREGTQYF. In DNA form, the CDR3 reads TGTGCCAGCAAGGGGACTAGAGAAGGGACCCAGTACTTC.

This clone was detected only once. V usage is TRBV11-2 and J usage is TRBJ1-2; the match to TRBD1 covers 7 bases. V dropped 5 bases and J dropped 0; count of bases not matched to a gene: 3. CDR3 size: 14 residues. Germline values: CDR1 SGHAT, CDR2 FQNNGV. The CDR3 DNA follows: TGTGCCAGCAGCCGGGACAGAGCTAACTATGGCTACACCTTC. Encoded protein: CASSRDRANYGYTF.

J is TRBJ2-1 and V is TRBV11-2, with 9 bases that match TRBD2. V trimming: 1 base; J trimming: 9 bases; junction bases outside the gene matches: 7. CDR1 and CDR2 from the germline V gene are SGHAT and FQNNGV. The CDR3 has 15 amino acids. The CDR3 nucleotides read TGTGCCAGCAGCTTAGCAGCGGGGGGTAACGGTGAGCAGTTCTTC. Translating it yields CASSLAAGGNGEQFF.

This clone was seen more than once but under ten times. At one of its ends the junction is not consistent with the germline gene, which may arise from a read error. This chain joins TRBV4-1 and TRBJ2-3, with 10 bases identical to TRBD1. Germline CDR1 and CDR2: MGHRA and YSYEKL. The length of the CDR3 is 13 residues. Here the CDR3 reads CASSLRWGTGVDF. The CDR3, as DNA: TGCGCCAGCAGCCTGAGGTGGGGGACAGGGGTGGATTTT.

This clone was observed a single time. V is TRBV7-2 and J is TRBJ2-1; 15 bases are shared with TRBD2. The CDR3 has 14 amino acids. The germline V gene encodes CDR1 SGHTA and CDR2 FQGNSA. Trimming took 5 bases from V and 12 from J; bases not matched to a gene: 5. Here the CDR3 reads CASSAGTSGGPQFF. The DNA of the CDR3 is TGTGCCAGCAGCGCCGGGACTAGCGGGGGGCCGCAGTTCTTC.

This clone showed up just a few times. The rearrangement uses TRBV7-9 and TRBJ1-2; D is unclear. This CDR3 is 12 amino acids long. Per the germline V gene, CDR1 is SEHNR and CDR2 is FQNEAQ (reference sequence). V was pared by 6 bases and J by 3 bases, with 8 bases between. In nucleotides, the CDR3 is TGTGCCAGCAGTCCGGGTGACTATGGCTACACCTTC. Amino acid sequence: CASSPGDYGYTF.